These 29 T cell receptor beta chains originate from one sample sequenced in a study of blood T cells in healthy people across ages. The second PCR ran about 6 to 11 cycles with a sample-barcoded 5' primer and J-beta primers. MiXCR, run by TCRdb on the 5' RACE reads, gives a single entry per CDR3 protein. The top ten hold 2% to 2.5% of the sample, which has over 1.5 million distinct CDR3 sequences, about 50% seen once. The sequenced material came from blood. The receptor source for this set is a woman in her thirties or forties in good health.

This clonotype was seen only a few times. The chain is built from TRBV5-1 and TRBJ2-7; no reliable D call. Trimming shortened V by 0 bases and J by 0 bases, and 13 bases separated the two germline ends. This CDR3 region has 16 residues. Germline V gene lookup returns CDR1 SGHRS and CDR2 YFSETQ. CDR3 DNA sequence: TGCGCCAGCAGCTTGGCCTCGGGTCCGGGCTCCTACGAGCAGTACTTC. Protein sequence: CASSLASGPGSYEQYF.

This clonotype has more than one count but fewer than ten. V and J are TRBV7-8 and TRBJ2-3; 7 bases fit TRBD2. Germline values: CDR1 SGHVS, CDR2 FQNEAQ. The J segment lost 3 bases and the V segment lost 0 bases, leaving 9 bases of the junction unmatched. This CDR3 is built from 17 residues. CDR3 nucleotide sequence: TGTGCCAGCAGCTTAGCGTTGGCTAGCGGAGATACAGATACGCAGTATTTT. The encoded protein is CASSLALASGDTDTQYF.

The CDR3 protein is CASSTTTLRDRGPYEQYF. The CDR3 bases are TGTGCCAGCAGTACAACCACCCTGCGGGACAGGGGGCCATACGAGCAGTACTTC. J is TRBJ2-7 and V is TRBV6-2 or TRBV6-3, with 12 bases fitting TRBD1. Germline loops: CDR1 MNHEY, CDR2 SVGEGT. The CDR3 consists of 18 residues. The J segment lost 4 bases and the V segment lost 5 bases, leaving 15 bases of the junction unmatched.

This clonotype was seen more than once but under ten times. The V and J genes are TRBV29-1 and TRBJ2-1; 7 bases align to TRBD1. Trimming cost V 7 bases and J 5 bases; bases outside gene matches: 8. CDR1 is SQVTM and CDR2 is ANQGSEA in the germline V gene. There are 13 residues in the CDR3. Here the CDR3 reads CSARDSRHNEQFF. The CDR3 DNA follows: TGCAGCGCCCGGGACAGTAGGCACAATGAGCAGTTCTTC.

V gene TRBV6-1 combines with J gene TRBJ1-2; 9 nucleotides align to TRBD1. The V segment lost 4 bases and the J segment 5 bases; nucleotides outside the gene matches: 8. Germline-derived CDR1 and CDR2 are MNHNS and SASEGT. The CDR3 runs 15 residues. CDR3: CASSAETGQGYGYTF. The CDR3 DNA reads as TGTGCCAGCAGTGCTGAAACAGGACAGGGGTATGGCTACACCTTC.

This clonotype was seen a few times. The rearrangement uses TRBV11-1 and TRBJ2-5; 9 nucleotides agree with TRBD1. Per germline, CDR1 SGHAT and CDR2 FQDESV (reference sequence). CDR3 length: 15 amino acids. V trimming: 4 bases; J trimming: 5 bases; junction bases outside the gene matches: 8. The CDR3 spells CASSSRDRAGETQYF. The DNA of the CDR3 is TGTGCCAGCAGCTCCAGGGACAGGGCAGGTGAGACCCAGTACTTC.

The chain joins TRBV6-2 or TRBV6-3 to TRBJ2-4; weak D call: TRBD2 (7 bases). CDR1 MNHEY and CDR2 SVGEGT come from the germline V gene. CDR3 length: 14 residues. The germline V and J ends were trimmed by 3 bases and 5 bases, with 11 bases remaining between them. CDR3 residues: CASSYGGAQNIQYF. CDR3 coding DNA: TGTGCCAGCAGTTATGGGGGGGCTCAAAACATTCAGTACTTC.

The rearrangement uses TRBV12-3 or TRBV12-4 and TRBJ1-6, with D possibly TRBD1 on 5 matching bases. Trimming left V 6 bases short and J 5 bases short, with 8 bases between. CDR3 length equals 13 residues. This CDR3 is CASSPDNNSPLHF. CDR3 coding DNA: TGTGCCAGCAGCCCGGACAATAATTCACCCCTCCACTTT.

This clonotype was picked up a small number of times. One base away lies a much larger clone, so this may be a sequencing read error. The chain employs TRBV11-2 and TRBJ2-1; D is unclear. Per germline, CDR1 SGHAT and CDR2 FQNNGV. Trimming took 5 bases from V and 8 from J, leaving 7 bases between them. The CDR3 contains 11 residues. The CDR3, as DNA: TGTGCCAGCAGCCCCACAGATGAGCAGTTCTTC. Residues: CASSPTDEQFF.

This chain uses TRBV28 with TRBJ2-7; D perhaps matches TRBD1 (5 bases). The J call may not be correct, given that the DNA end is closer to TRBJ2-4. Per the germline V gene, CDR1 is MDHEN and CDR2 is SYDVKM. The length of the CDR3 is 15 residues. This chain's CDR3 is CASSPRQIAKNIQYF. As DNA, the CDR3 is TGTGCCAGCAGCCCGAGACAGATAGCCAAAAACATTCAGTACTTC.

CDR3 residues: CASSFEGLRSSYNEQFF. The CDR3 DNA follows: TGTGCCAGCAGTTTCGAAGGGCTCCGAAGCTCCTACAATGAGCAGTTCTTC. J is TRBJ2-1 and V is TRBV27, with no clear D. CDR3 length: 17 residues. Trimming shortened V by 3 bases and J by 0 bases, and 15 bases separated the two germline ends. Germline V gene data show CDR1 as MNHEY and CDR2 as SMNVEV (reference sequence).

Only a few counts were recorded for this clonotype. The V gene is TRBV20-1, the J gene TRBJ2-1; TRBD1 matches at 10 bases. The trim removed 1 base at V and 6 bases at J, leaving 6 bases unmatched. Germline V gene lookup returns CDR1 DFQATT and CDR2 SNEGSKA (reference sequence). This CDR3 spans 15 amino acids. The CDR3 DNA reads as TGCAGTGCTAGAGGAGGGGACAGGGGCGGCAATGAGCAGTTCTTC. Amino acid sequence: CSARGGDRGGNEQFF.

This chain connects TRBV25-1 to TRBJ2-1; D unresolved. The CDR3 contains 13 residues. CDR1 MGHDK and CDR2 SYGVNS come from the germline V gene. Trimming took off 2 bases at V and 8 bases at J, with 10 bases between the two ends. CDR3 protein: CASSEGVFHEQFF. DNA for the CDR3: TGTGCCAGCAGTGAAGGGGTTTTTCATGAGCAGTTCTTC.

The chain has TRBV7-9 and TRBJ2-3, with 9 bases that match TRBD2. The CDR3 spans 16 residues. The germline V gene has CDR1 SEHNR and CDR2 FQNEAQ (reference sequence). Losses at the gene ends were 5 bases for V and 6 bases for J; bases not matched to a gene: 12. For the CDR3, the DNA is TGTGCCAGCAGCACCGGGACTAGCCCAGTGAGGGATACGCAGTATTTT. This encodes CASSTGTSPVRDTQYF.

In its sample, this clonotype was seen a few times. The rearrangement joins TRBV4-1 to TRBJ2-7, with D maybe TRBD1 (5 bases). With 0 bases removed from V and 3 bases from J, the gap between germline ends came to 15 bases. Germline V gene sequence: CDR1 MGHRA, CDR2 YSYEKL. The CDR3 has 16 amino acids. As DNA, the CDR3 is TGCGCCAGCAGCCAAGATAACAGGCTAGGCAGCTACGAGCAGTACTTC. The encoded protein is CASSQDNRLGSYEQYF.

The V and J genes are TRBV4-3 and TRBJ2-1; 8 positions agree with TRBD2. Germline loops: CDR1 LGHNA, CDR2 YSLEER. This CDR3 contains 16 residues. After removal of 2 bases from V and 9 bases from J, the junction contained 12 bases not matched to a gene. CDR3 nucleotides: TGCGCCAGCAGCCAAATCCCCGGGGGGGCATTCACTGAGCAGTTCTTC. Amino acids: CASSQIPGGAFTEQFF.

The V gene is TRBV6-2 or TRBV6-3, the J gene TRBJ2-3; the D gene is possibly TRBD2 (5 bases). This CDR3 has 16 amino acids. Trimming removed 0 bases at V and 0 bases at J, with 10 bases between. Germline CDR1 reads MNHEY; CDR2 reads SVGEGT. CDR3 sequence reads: CASSYSTGESTDTQYF. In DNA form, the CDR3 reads TGTGCCAGCAGTTACTCGACCGGGGAGAGCACAGATACGCAGTATTTT.

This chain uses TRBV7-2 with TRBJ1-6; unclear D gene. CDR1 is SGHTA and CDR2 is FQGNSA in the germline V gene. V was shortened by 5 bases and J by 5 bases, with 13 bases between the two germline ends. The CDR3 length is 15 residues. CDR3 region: CASSPRALDNSPLHF. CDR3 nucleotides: TGTGCCAGCAGCCCCCGTGCTCTCGATAATTCACCCCTCCACTTT.

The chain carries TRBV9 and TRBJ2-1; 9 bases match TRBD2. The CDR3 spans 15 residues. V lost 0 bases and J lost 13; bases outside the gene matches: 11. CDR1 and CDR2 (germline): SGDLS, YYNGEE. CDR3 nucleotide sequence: TGTGCCAGCAGCGTAGGACTAGCGGCGTGGGAGACCCAGTTCTTC. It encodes CASSVGLAAWETQFF. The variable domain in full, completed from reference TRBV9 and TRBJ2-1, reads DSGVTQTPKHLITATGQRVTLRCSPRSGDLSVYWYQQSLDQGLQFLIQYYNGEERAKGNILERFSAQQFPDLHSELNLSSLELGDSALYFCASSVGLAAWETQFFGPGTRLTVL.

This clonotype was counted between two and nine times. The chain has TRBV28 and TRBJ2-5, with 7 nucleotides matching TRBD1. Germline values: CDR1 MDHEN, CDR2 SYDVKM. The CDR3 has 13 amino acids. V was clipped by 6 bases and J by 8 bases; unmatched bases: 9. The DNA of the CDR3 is TGTGCCAGCAGCTTCGACAGGGTCTCAACCCAGTACTTC. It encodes CASSFDRVSTQYF. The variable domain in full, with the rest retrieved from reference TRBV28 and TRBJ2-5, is DVKVTQSSRYLVKRTGEKVFLECVQDMDHENMFWYRQDPGLGLRLIYFSYDVKMKEKGDIPEGYSVSREKKERFSLILESASTNQTSMYLCASSFDRVSTQYFGPGTRLLVL.

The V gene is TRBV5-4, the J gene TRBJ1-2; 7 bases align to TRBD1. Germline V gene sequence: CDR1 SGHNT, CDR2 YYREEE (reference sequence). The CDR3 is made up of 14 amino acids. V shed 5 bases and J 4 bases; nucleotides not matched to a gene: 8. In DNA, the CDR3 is TGTGCCAGCAGGACTCAGGGGGGCCTCTATGGCTACACCTTC. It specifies CASRTQGGLYGYTF.

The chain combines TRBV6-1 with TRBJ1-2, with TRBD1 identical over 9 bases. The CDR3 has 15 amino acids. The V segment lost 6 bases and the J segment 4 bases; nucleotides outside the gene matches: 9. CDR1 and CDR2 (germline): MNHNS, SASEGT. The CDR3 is CASRGDRESAYGYTF. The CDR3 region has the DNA TGTGCCAGCAGGGGGGACAGGGAGAGCGCCTATGGCTACACCTTC.

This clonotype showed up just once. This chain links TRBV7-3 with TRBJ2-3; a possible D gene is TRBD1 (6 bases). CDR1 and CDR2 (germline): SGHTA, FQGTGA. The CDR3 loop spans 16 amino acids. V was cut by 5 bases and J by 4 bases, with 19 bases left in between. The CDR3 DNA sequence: TGTGCCAGCAGCCCGGGACACCTTTTAGGGTCAGATACGCAGTATTTT. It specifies CASSPGHLLGSDTQYF.

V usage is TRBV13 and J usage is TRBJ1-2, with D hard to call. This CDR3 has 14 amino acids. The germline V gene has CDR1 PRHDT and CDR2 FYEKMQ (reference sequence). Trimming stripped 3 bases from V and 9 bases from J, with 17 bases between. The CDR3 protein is CASSFFSEGPRYTF. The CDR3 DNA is TGTGCCAGCAGCTTCTTCTCGGAAGGGCCTCGCTACACCTTC.

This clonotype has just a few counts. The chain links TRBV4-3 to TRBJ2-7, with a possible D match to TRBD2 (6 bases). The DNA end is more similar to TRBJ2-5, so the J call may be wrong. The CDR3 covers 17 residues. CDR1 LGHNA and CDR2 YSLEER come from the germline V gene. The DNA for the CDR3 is TGCGCCAGCAGCCAACGACTCCTGGGCTGGGGGACTGAGACCCAGTACTTC. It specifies CASSQRLLGWGTETQYF.

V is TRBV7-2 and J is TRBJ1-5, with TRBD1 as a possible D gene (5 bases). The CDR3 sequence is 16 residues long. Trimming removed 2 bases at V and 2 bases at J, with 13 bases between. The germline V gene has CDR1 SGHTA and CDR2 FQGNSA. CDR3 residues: CASSLSGATGNQPQHF. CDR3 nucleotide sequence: TGTGCCAGCAGCTTAAGCGGGGCAACGGGCAATCAGCCCCAGCATTTT.

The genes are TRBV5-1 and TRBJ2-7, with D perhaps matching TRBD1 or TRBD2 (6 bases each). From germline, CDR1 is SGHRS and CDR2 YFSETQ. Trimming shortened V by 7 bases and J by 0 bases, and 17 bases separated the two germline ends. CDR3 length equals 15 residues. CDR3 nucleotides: TGCGCCAGCGGAAACAGGGTGGAGGGCTCCTACGAGCAGTACTTC. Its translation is CASGNRVEGSYEQYF.

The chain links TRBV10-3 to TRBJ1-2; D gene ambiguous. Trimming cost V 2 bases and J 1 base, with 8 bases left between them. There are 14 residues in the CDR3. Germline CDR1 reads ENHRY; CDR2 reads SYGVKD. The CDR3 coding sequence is TGTGCCATCAGTGAGACGGGGTTTAACTATGGCTACACCTTC. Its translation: CAISETGFNYGYTF.

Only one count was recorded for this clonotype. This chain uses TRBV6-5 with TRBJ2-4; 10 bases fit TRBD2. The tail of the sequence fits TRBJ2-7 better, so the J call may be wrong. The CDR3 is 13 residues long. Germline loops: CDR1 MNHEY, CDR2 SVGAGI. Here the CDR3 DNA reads TGTGCCAGCAGAATAGCGGGGGGTGGCGAGCAGTACTTC. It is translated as CASRIAGGGEQYF.